A selection of T cell receptor beta chains follows, all from one sample in a study of T cell repertoires in ileal Crohn's disease. The assay was immunoSEQ multiplex PCR, and TCRdb's table has in-frame clones only and misses some. The sample lists approximately 13,000 clones, approximately 70% occurring once. Sequences were obtained from ileal tissue. The receptor set was obtained from an adult with Crohn's disease. Both conserved end residues are part of each CDR3. Fields, in order: D gene, clone size, J gene, V gene, CDR3 protein, CDR3 DNA. The D gene is left open where the match is weak. Not all rows give a size; the values are once, few, many and, for expanded clones, a class.

D: TRBD1; size: -; J: TRBJ1-2; V: TRBV7-9; CDR3: CASSRQGSRGYTF; DNA: TGTGCCAGCAGCCGACAGGGGTCTAGGGGCTACACCTTC
D: TRBD2; size: -; J: TRBJ2-5; V: TRBV2; CDR3: CASTTSGGGPQYF; DNA: TGTGCCAGCACAACTAGCGGGGGGGGACCCCAGTACTTC
D: TRBD1; size: -; J: TRBJ2-7; V: TRBV7-9; CDR3: CARSPLQGAYEQYF; DNA: TGTGCCAGATCACCCTTACAGGGGGCCTACGAGCAGTACTTC
D: TRBD2; size: once; J: TRBJ2-1; V: TRBV5-1; CDR3: CASSLALAGEGSEQFF; DNA: TGCGCCAGCAGCTTGGCGCTAGCGGGGGAGGGAAGTGAGCAGTTCTTC
D: TRBD1; size: few; J: TRBJ1-4; V: TRBV5-4; CDR3: CASSPTGGVGEKLFF; DNA: TGTGCCAGCAGCCCCACAGGGGGCGTGGGAGAAAAACTGTTTTTT
D: -; size: -; J: TRBJ1-2; V: TRBV6-1; CDR3: CASRGGRDPQGYTF; DNA: TGTGCCAGCAGAGGGGGGAGGGACCCTCAGGGCTACACCTTC
D: -; size: few; J: TRBJ2-3; V: TRBV19; CDR3: CASRPDSTDTQYF; DNA: TGTGCCAGTAGACCGGACAGCACAGATACGCAGTATTTT
D: TRBD1; size: -; J: TRBJ2-1; V: TRBV5-4; CDR3: CASSSGQNNEQFF; DNA: TGTGCCAGCAGCTCGGGACAGAACAATGAGCAGTTCTTC
D: -; size: -; J: TRBJ2-1; V: TRBV11-2; CDR3: CASSLDRYEQFF; DNA: TGTGCCAGCAGCTTAGATCGATATGAGCAGTTCTTC
D: -; size: few; J: TRBJ1-2; V: TRBV10-3; CDR3: CAIHGTYGYTF; DNA: TGTGCCATCCATGGGACCTATGGCTACACCTTC
D: TRBD1; size: few; J: TRBJ2-7; V: TRBV18; CDR3: CASSPSLGTGMNEQYF; DNA: TGTGCCAGCTCACCTTCGTTAGGGACAGGGATGAACGAGCAGTACTTC
D: -; size: -; J: TRBJ2-7; V: TRBV28; CDR3: CASSGSGSSYEQYF; DNA: TGTGCCAGCAGTGGAAGCGGGTCCTCCTACGAGCAGTACTTC
D: -; size: -; J: TRBJ1-5; V: TRBV7-2; CDR3: CASSPRQAGQPQHF; DNA: TGTGCCAGCAGCCCCCGACAGGCGGGTCAGCCCCAGCATTTT